This record covers a single T cell receptor (beta chain). In this sample, this clonotype turned up a few times. There is no known antigen for this receptor. One base away there is no much larger clone; base qualities are not given. These data are taken from a study of T cells in Graves' hyperthyroidism and ophthalmopathy (dated by TCRdb to the late 2010s). Study-wide context: Peripheral blood samples were taken at the time of initial diagnosis, prior to any treatment. Prospective prediction of ophthalmopathy was tested in an independent validation cohort of 18 to 20 hyperthyroidism patients and approximately 17 patients who later progressed to ophthalmopathy. According to the paper, TCR Vbeta CDR3 sequencing was carried out on 120 to 150 peripheral blood samples, which came from approximately 41 ophthalmopathy, under 80 hyperthyroidism and approximately 17 progressor patients. To identify distinguishing TCR V-J signatures, a discovery cohort of about 95 patients was used, comprising approximately 40 with Graves' ophthalmopathy and around 60 with stable Graves' hyperthyroidism. The roughly 99 discovery patients were divided at random into training and test sets in a 7:3 ratio. In roughly six Graves' hyperthyroidism patients, the study also compared T-cell repertoires from thyroid tissue with T-cell repertoires from blood. After blood sampling, hyperthyroidism patients were treated with methimazole at a starting dose of 30 mg daily, and ophthalmopathy patients were treated with high-dose intravenous methylprednisolone.

General conclusions and limits of the study: In validation, the model predicted progression to ophthalmopathy a median of roughly six months before onset, with about 70% sensitivity and about 75% specificity. Sample size was not statistically predetermined, and investigators were not blinded to group allocation. Most expanded thyroid clonotypes (frequency above 0.001) were also found in blood, which suggests that blood repertoires may mirror thyroid immune responses. Ophthalmopathy was separated from stable hyperthyroidism by a 13 V-J signature model, with approximately 85% sensitivity and roughly 81% specificity obtained in cross-validation and 80%/75% obtained in testing.

TCR beta CDR3 regions were amplified from RNA transcripts. A first-round RT-PCR of the TCR CDR3 used the HTBI primer set with the Qiagen OneStep RT-PCR kit. Libraries were constructed in a second round of multiplex PCR, after which size selection and purification were carried out. Paired-end sequencing of the libraries was performed with 100 bp reads on an Illumina HiSeq2000. As for the authors' bioinformatics: SOAPnuke was used to process the raw data, removing reads that contained adapters or uncalled bases, had a mean Phred below 15, or lacked an exact match to the constant primer or identifier. COPE v1.2.5 was used to merge high-quality paired reads, and clonotypes were defined as unique nucleotide sequences. Clonotypes were aligned to IMGT TRBV, TRBD and TRBJ reference segments using MiTCR v1.1. The analysis included only V-J combinations with a frequency above 0.0001, which together covered around 99% of the repertoires. A TCS score was defined as the ratio of F50 (clonal expansion) to E x V (chaos), with BLOSUM62-based TCRdist applied between CDR3 peptides within each V-J. Welch's t-statistics and random forest reduced 450 to 600 V-J features to under 15, which were used in a naive Bayes classifier (R e1071). Through fastp at Q25 and MiXCR, TCRdb rebuilt clones from the public reads, retaining in-frame beta chains. Rows matching on CDR3 protein sequence are summarized as one entry with the most common DNA and genes. The V and J calls shown here were made by TCRdb, not taken from the authors' results. The sample data list more than 500,000 distinct CDR3 sequences, and about 16% of these were observed just once. About 29% of the sample is in the top ten clones.

In the ophthalmopathy patients, disease was moderately to severely active, with a Clinical Activity Score of 3 or more, a NOSPECS grade of 4 or more, and a duration of less than 3 months. Exclusion was applied to patients with uncontrolled infections, other autoimmune diseases, pregnancy or lactation. Diagnoses relied on clinical symptoms, serum thyroxine and TRAb, thyroid ultrasound and orbital computed tomography. PBMCs were separated from about 10 ml of fresh peripheral blood using Ficoll-Paque density gradient centrifugation. Trizol reagent was used to extract total RNA, and RNA quality was then checked on an Agilent 2100 Bioanalyzer. The clonotype comes from a woman aged 25 to 45 with Graves' ophthalmopathy. The sample was blood.

The DNA is TGTGCCAGCAGCTCCGAGGTGGGAAATGAAAAACTGTTTTTT. Its protein product is CASSSEVGNEKLFF. The chain couples TRBV7-2 to TRBJ1-4, with an unclear D gene assignment. For CDR1 and CDR2, the germline V gene lists SGHTA and FQGNSA. V gives up 4 bases and J gives up 5 bases, and the segment between their germline ends measures 11 bases. The CDR3 numbers 14 residues from cysteine through phenylalanine. Solely the CDR3 DNA is kept, with 42 bases framed from the first base.